Given below is one T cell receptor (beta chain) in context. Its cognate antigen is unknown. This sample is part of a study of a mutant IDH1 vaccine in newly diagnosed glioma. Study in general: The vaccination schedule gave patients eight doses in weeks 1, 3, 5, 7, 11, 15, 19 and 23. Commencement of vaccination occurred 4-6 weeks following radiotherapy alone, or concurrently with temozolomide cycles. Antecedent treatment encompassed radiotherapy, temozolomide, or their combination; the majority received both. Study-wide findings and caveats: Vaccination elicited immune responses in 90% to 95% of patients.

The CDR3 contains 13 residues. The V and J ends lost 5 bases and 3 bases respectively, with 8 bases between them. Germline-derived CDR1 and CDR2 are MNHEY and SVGAGI. Specified time point: week 11, during vaccination. Doses comprised 300 ug of mutant IDH1 20-mer peptide each, plus topical imiquimod. TCRdb's table, derived via immunoSEQ multiplex PCR, lists solely in-frame clones and lacks some. The table includes roughly 130,000 clones, around 80% detected once. This TCR came from a man aged 35 to 55 with glioma. The rearrangement joins TRBV6-5 to TRBJ1-5; D is uncertain. The specimen comprised PBMCs, sampled from a glioma patient whose treatment included an IDH1 peptide vaccine. This CDR3 reads CASSLLDNQPQHF. CDR3 nucleotides: TGTGCCAGCAGTCTCCTAGACAATCAGCCCCAGCATTTT.